Shown below are 12 T cell receptor beta chains from a single sample sequenced in a study of shared clonotypes between healthy human individuals. TCRdb's table, derived via immunoSEQ multiplex PCR, lists solely in-frame clones and lacks some. The table lists 950,000 to 1,100,000 clones, under 80% of them singletons. The sequenced material came from memory CD4+ T cells sorted from blood. Indicated subset: CD45RA-negative fraction. These receptors all come from a man aged 18 to 29 in good health.

This sequence joins TRBV2 and TRBJ2-2; 7 bases fit TRBD2. The junction had 4 bases not matched to a gene; V was cut back by 6 bases and J by 0 bases. The CDR3 runs 15 residues. From germline, CDR1 is SNHLY and CDR2 FYNNEI. The CDR3 nucleotides read TGTGCCAGCAGCGCGACTAGCTCGAACACCGGGGAGCTGTTTTTT. Encoded protein: CASSATSSNTGELFF.

This clone showed up just once. V and J are TRBV30 and TRBJ1-5; D perhaps matches TRBD1 (6 bases). The CDR3 extends over 13 amino acids. CDR1 is GTSNPN, CDR2 SVGIG, per germline (reference sequence). Trimming shortened V by 7 bases and J by 6 bases, and 16 bases separated the two germline ends. The CDR3 nucleotides are TGTGCCTCGGGTCAGGGGCCGGGTCAGCCCCAGCATTTT. Encoded protein: CASGQGPGQPQHF.

This chain joins TRBV29-1 and TRBJ2-1; TRBD2 aligns across 10 bases. The germline V gene encodes CDR1 SQVTM and CDR2 ANQGSEA. The V gene end was trimmed by 4 bases and the J gene end by 9 bases; junction bases not matched to a gene: 9. The length of the CDR3 is 14 residues. CDR3: CSVGLSSGSGEQFF. DNA for the CDR3: TGCAGCGTTGGATTATCTAGCGGGAGCGGTGAGCAGTTCTTC.

The J gene is TRBJ2-2, the V gene TRBV30, with TRBD1 identical over 8 bases. The CDR3 runs to 17 residues. After removal of 0 bases from V and 2 bases from J, the junction contained 8 bases not matched to a gene. CDR1 and CDR2 from the germline V gene are GTSNPN and SVGIG (reference sequence). CDR3 sequence (DNA): TGTGCCTGGAGTGTACGAGGGACAGGAGTTAACACCGGGGAGCTGTTTTTT. Protein sequence: CAWSVRGTGVNTGELFF. Drawing the rest from reference TRBV30 and TRBJ2-2, the complete variable domain is SQTIHQWPATLVQPVGSPLSLECTVEGTSNPNLYWYRQAAGRGLQLLFYSVGIGQISSEVPQNLSASRPQDRQFILSSKKLLLSDSGFYLCAWSVRGTGVNTGELFFGEGSRLTVL.

This chain connects TRBV11-2 to TRBJ2-3; D is possibly TRBD2 (6 bases). V was trimmed by 0 bases and J by 3 bases, leaving 13 bases between them. CDR3 length: 16 residues. Germline values: CDR1 SGHAT, CDR2 FQNNGV. CDR3 sequence reads: CASSLDPWTNTDTQYF. CDR3 coding DNA: TGTGCCAGCAGCTTAGATCCATGGACTAATACAGATACGCAGTATTTT.

The rearrangement joins TRBV6-5 to TRBJ1-1; unclear D gene. V was clipped by 0 bases and J by 7 bases, with 12 bases between them. The V gene's germline CDR1 is MNHEY and CDR2 SVGAGI. This CDR3 is 14 amino acids long. The CDR3 loop reads CASSYSKAQSEAFF. The CDR3 DNA is TGTGCCAGCAGTTACTCGAAGGCTCAGAGTGAAGCTTTCTTT.

This clone was observed a handful of times. This chain links TRBV5-1 with TRBJ1-6, with 7 bases fitting TRBD1. Per the germline V gene, CDR1 is SGHRS and CDR2 is YFSETQ. This CDR3 region has 16 residues. V lost 7 bases and J lost 5; bases outside the gene matches: 12. CDR3 in DNA: TGCGCCAGCTCAAGGGGGCAGGCTAGCAATAATTCACCCCTCCACTTT. Residues: CASSRGQASNNSPLHF.

V is TRBV5-1 and J is TRBJ1-1; 8 bases match TRBD1. Germline V gene data show CDR1 as SGHRS and CDR2 as YFSETQ. The CDR3 contains 15 residues. The V segment lost 4 bases and the J segment 2 bases; nucleotides outside the gene matches: 7. The CDR3 spells CASSPDRGQNTEAFF. The CDR3 nucleotides are TGCGCCAGCAGCCCAGACAGGGGCCAAAACACTGAAGCTTTCTTT.

The chain carries TRBV5-4 and TRBJ2-7, with D perhaps TRBD2 (6 bases). V was cut by 7 bases and J by 5 bases, with 28 bases left in between. From germline, CDR1 is SGHNT and CDR2 YYREEE (reference sequence). The length of the CDR3 is 17 residues. The CDR3 loop reads CASARSPAGSLQDEQYF. In DNA, the CDR3 is TGTGCCAGCGCCCGGTCCCCCGCGGGGTCCCTCCAGGACGAGCAGTACTTC. The full variable domain, with the rest looked up from reference TRBV5-4 and TRBJ2-7, is ETGVTQSPTHLIKTRGQQVTLRCSSQSGHNTVSWYQQALGQGPQFIFQYYREEENGRGNFPPRFSGLQFPNYSSELNVNALELDDSALYLCASARSPAGSLQDEQYFGPGTRLTVT.

This clone was observed a handful of times. CDR3 in DNA: TGTGCCAGCAGCTGGGGGACAGGGGACTATGGCTACACCTTC. Its translation: CASSWGTGDYGYTF. J is TRBJ1-2 and V is TRBV5-4, with 10 bases that match TRBD1. The ends lost 3 bases at V and 3 bases at J; junction bases unmatched: 2. The CDR3 consists of 14 residues. CDR1 SGHNT and CDR2 YYREEE come from the germline V gene (reference sequence).

As regards this clone: The same CDR3 is also encoded by other DNA sequences in this sample. This rearrangement joins TRBV15 to TRBJ2-1; 11 nucleotides line up with TRBD2. CDR3 length equals 15 residues. J was trimmed by 5 bases and V by 3 bases; bases with no gene match: 3. The germline CDR1 and CDR2 sequences are LNHNV and YYDKDF (reference sequence). The CDR3 DNA is TGTGCCACCAGCAGGTTAGCGGGAGGGAACAATGAGCAGTTCTTC. Its protein product is CATSRLAGGNNEQFF.

The chain has TRBV6-6 and TRBJ2-5, with a weak D call TRBD1 (5 bases). Trimming removed 8 bases at V and 2 bases at J, with 15 bases between. Germline V gene lookup returns CDR1 MNHNY and CDR2 SVGAGI (reference sequence). This CDR3 comprises 14 residues. The DNA for the CDR3 is TGTGCCAGCCAGGGTACATTGATTCAAGAGACCCAGTACTTC. This codes for CASQGTLIQETQYF.